This T cell receptor (beta chain) comes out of a study of beta chain features in type 1 diabetes. Notes on the study in general: PCR might favor shorter templates, but any such skew would affect patients and controls equally. Possibly, sequencing cDNA over-represented cells that had high TCR expression levels.

This clone came up a few times. Its antigen is unidentified. Other DNA sequences within the sample encode an identical CDR3. The germline V gene encodes CDR1 SNHLY and CDR2 FYNNEI. V was trimmed by 4 bases and J by 1 base, leaving 1 base between them. The CDR3 runs to 11 residues. The study reverse transcribed the entire isolated RNA, so it sequenced expressed TCRB transcripts. Here immunoSEQ multiplex PCR was the method, and the copy in TCRdb shows in-frame clones only, minus some. Here the sample spans nearly 350,000 clones, 8% being singletons. Sequencing was done on a sample of central memory CD4+ T cells from blood. This chain links TRBV2 with TRBJ2-5; D unclear. The sequence was collected from a young woman in good health. The CDR3 region is CASSGQETQYF. CDR3 nucleotides: TGTGCCAGCAGTGGCCAAGAGACCCAGTACTTC.